This T cell receptor (beta chain) comes out of a study of cytomegalovirus exposure and HLA in healthy donors. Study-level findings and limits: Data from an earlier analysis indicated that most TCR beta V segments were productive either about 87% or about 30% of the time.

In regard to this clone: Its antigen is still unknown.

60 Vbeta and 13 Jbeta primers were used in PCR. This table comes from immunoSEQ multiplex PCR, and its TCRdb copy is limited to in-frame clones, with some not included. The table lists fewer than 85,000 clones, just over 70% of them singletons. Sequenced sample: PBMCs. The receptor comes from a man in his sixties in good health and CMV-seropositive.

The CDR3 here is CASTGGELFF. The CDR3 DNA follows: TGTGCCAGCACCGGCGGGGAGCTGTTTTTT. The chain carries TRBV27 and TRBJ2-2; the D is unclear. Trimming shortened V by 7 bases and J by 7 bases, and 4 bases separated the two germline ends. The CDR3 extends over 10 amino acids. Looked up from germline, CDR1 is MNHEY and CDR2 is SMNVEV (reference sequence).